This TCR beta chain derives from a study of T cells after yellow fever vaccination. This clonotype was observed a few times. What it recognizes is unknown. Template-switching 5'RACE yielded the TCR cDNA; a universal primer site and UMIs were added in the process. TCRdb used MiXCR to reprocess the 5' RACE reads, holding one entry per CDR3 protein. The table records some 260,000 distinct CDR3 sequences, about 5% of them present only once. Findings and limits, study-wide: Clones that expanded after primary vaccination mostly reappeared after the booster (roughly 95% CD4, approximately 87% CD8). A limited proportion of clonotypes was detected within both the CD4 and CD8 compartments.

V shed 0 bases and J shed 7 bases, with 7 bases lying between them. The CDR3 totals 13 residues. The germline gives CDR1 ENHRY, CDR2 SYGVKD. The source of this sequence is a man between 18 and 29 years old who received the YFV17D yellow fever vaccine. The source was CD4+ T cells sorted from PBMCs, collected on the day of the yellow fever booster vaccination. The rearrangement links TRBV10-3 to TRBJ1-5; the D is unclear. CDR3 bases: TGTGCCATCAGTGAGTCGGGTAGACAGCCCCAGCATTTT. Translated: CAISESGRQPQHF.